This TCR beta chain was observed in a study of T cells after yellow fever vaccination. Study as a whole: SMART-Seq v4 Ultra Low Input prepared libraries from low-cell fractions.

With regard to this clonotype: Its specificity is unknown.

Study results and caveats: Highly abundant clonotypes carried over from the bulk population could end up in FACS-sorted repertoires as contaminants. Though it reached lower strength, the secondary response hit its peak faster, day 5 versus 15.

5'RACE template switching produced TCR cDNA carrying a universal primer site and UMIs. TCRdb reanalysed the 5' RACE reads using MiXCR and keeps one entry per CDR3 protein. The sample carries more than 350,000 distinct CDR3 sequences, roughly 11% recorded once. Germline CDR1 is SGHRS and CDR2 is YFSETQ. CDR3 length: 15 amino acids. The V and J ends lost 7 bases and 4 bases respectively, with 17 bases between them. This specimen was PBMCs, taken on the day of the first yellow fever vaccination. The chain recombines TRBV5-1 with TRBJ1-4; perhaps TRBD1 as D (5 bases). The TCR was taken from a man aged 18 to 29 who received the YFV17D yellow fever vaccine. CDR3 bases: TGCGCCAGCTCGTTCGATCGGGGCTTTAATGAAAAACTGTTTTTT. Translation gives CASSFDRGFNEKLFF.